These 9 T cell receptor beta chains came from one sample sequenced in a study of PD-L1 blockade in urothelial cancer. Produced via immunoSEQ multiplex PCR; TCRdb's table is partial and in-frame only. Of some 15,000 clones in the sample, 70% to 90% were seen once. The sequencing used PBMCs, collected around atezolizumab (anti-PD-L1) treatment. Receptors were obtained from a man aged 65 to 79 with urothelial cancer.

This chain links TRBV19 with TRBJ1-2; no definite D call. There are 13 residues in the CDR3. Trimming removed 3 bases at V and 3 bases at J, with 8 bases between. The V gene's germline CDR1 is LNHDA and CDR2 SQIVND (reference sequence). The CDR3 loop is CASSIGSYYGYTF. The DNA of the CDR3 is TGTGCCAGTAGTATTGGGAGTTACTATGGCTACACCTTC.

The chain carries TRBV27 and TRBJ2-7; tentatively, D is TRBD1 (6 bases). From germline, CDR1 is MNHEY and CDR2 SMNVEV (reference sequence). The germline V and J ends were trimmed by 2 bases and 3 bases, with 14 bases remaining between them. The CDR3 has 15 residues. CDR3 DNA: TGTGCCAGCAGTTTAGGGGCGACAGGCATCTACGAGCAGTACTTC. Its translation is CASSLGATGIYEQYF.

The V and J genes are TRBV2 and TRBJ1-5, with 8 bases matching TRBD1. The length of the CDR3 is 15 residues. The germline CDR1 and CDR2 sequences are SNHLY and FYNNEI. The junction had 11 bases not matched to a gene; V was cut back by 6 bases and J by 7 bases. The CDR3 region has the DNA TGTGCCAGCAGGCCCGCCGGACAGGGCCGCCAGCCCCAGCATTTT. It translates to CASRPAGQGRQPQHF.

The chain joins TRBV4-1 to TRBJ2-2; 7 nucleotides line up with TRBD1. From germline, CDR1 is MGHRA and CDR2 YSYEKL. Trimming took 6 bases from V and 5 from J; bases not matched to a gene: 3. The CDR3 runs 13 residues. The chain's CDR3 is CASRGDSTGELFF. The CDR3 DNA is TGCGCCAGCAGAGGGGACAGTACCGGGGAGCTGTTTTTT.

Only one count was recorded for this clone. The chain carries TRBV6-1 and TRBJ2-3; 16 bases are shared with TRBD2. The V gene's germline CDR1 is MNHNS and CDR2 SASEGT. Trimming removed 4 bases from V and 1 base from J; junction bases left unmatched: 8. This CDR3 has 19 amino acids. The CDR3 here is CASSGGLAGGRPGTDTQYF. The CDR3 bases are TGTGCCAGCAGTGGGGGACTAGCGGGGGGGCGTCCTGGCACAGATACGCAGTATTTT.

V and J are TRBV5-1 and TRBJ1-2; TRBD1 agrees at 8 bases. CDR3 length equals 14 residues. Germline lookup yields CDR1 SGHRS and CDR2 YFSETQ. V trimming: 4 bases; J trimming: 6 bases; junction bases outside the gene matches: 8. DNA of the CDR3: TGCGCCAGCAGCCGAGGACAGGGAGGCGATGGCTACACCTTC. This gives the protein CASSRGQGGDGYTF.

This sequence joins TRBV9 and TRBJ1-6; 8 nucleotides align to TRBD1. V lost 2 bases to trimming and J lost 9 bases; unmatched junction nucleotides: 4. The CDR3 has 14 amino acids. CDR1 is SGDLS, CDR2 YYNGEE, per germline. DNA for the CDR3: TGTGCCAGCAGCGTGGGCGACAGGGGTTCACCCCTCCACTTT. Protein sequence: CASSVGDRGSPLHF.

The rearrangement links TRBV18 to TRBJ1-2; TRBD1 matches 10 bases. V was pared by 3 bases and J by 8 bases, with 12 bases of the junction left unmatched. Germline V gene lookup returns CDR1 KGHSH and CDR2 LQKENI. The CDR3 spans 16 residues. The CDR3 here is CASSPRDRGADKGYTF. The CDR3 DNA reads TGTGCCAGCTCACCCCGGGACAGGGGTGCGGACAAGGGCTACACCTTC.

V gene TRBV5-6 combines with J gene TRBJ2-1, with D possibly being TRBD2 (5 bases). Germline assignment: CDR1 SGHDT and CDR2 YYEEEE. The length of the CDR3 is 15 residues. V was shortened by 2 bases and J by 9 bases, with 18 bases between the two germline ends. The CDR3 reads CASSFGGSSRLEQFF. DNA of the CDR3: TGTGCCAGCAGCTTTGGAGGTAGTAGTCGACTTGAGCAGTTCTTC.